This T cell receptor (beta chain) was identified during a study of identical twins. This clonotype has more than one count but fewer than ten. The antigen is not known. Study-wide findings and caveats: Excess low generation probability was seen in twin-shared out-of-frame alpha sequences. Insertion counts were lower in abundant cord blood beta clonotypes, a trend that memory repertoires did not show.

Using its own MiXCR run on the 5' RACE reads, TCRdb lists one record per CDR3 protein. The data show roughly 1.6 million distinct CDR3 sequences, around 29% seen once. The CDR3 spans 16 residues. Germline-derived CDR1 and CDR2 are SGDLS and YYNGEE. Trimming left V 4 bases short and J 2 bases short, with 13 bases between. The receptor was derived from a newborn girl in good health. The specimen sequenced was cord blood. The chain joins TRBV9 to TRBJ2-6, with a tentative D call TRBD1 (6 bases). CDR3 in amino acids: CASSPNGGAGANVLTF. Written as DNA, the CDR3 is TGTGCCAGCAGCCCAAATGGGGGCGCTGGGGCCAACGTCCTGACTTTC.